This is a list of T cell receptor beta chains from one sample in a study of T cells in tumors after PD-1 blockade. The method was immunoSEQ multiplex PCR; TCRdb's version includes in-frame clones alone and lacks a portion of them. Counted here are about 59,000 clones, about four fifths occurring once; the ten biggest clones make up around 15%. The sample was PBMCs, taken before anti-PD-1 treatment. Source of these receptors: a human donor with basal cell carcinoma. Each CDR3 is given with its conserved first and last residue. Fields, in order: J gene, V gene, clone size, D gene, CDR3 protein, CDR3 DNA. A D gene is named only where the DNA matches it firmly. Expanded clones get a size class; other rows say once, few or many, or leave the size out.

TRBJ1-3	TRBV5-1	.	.	CASSSGGGNTIYF	TGCGCCAGCAGCTCTGGGGGTGGAAACACCATATATTTT
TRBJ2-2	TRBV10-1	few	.	CASGAGAYSGELFF	TGCGCCAGCGGGGCAGGGGCCTACTCCGGGGAGCTGTTTTTT
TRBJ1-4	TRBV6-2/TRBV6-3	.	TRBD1	CASSRPGQGNEKLFF	TGTGCCAGCAGTCGGCCGGGACAGGGGAATGAAAAACTGTTTTTT
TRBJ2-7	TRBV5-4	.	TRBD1	CASSLARDRDSYEQYF	TGTGCCAGCAGCTTGGCCCGGGACAGGGACTCCTACGAGCAGTACTTC
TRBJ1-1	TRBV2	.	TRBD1	CASSDGQGKTEAFF	TGTGCCAGCAGTGACGGACAGGGGAAGACTGAAGCTTTCTTT
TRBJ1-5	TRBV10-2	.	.	CASSENRRSQPQHF	TGCGCCAGCAGTGAGAACAGGAGGTCACAGCCCCAGCATTTT
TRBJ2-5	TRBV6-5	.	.	CASSPDDRYQETQYF	TGTGCCAGCAGCCCCGACGACAGGTACCAAGAGACCCAGTACTTC
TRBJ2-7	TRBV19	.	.	CASSTGTIVGYEQYF	TGTGCCAGTAGTACGGGCACAATTGTGGGCTACGAGCAGTACTTC
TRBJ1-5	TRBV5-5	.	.	CASSSSGDQPQHF	TGTGCCAGCAGCAGTTCAGGGGATCAGCCCCAGCATTTT
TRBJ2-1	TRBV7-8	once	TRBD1	CASSFRDSNNEQFF	TGTGCCAGCAGCTTCCGGGACAGTAACAATGAGCAGTTCTTC
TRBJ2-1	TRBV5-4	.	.	CASSLDRVKNEQFF	TGTGCCAGCAGCTTGGACAGGGTAAAGAATGAGCAGTTCTTC
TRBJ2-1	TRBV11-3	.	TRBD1	CASSLLGQGVTVNEQFF	TGTGCCAGCAGCTTATTAGGACAGGGTGTTACGGTCAATGAGCAGTTCTTC
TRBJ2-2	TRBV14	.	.	CASSQERTRNTGELFF	TGTGCCAGCAGCCAAGAAAGGACAAGGAACACCGGGGAGCTGTTTTTT
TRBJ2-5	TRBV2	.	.	CASSEIAGVKQTQYF	TGTGCCAGCAGTGAGATCGCAGGGGTTAAACAGACCCAGTACTTC
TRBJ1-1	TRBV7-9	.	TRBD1	CASSYQGQTNTEAFF	TGTGCCAGCAGCTACCAGGGACAGACGAACACTGAAGCTTTCTTT
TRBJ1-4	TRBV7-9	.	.	CASSVTGGIVEKLFF	TGTGCCAGCAGCGTGACAGGAGGGATTGTGGAAAAACTGTTTTTT
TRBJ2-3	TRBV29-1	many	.	CSVRGGAGDTQYF	TGCAGCGTTCGAGGGGGGGCCGGAGATACGCAGTATTTT
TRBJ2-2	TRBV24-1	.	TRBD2	CATSDLSGGAHRGAVF	TGTGCCACCAGTGATTTGAGCGGGGGGGCACACCGGGGAGCTGTTTTT
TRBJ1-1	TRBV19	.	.	CASSIVGQANTEAFF	TGTGCCAGTAGTATAGTTGGGCAGGCTAACACTGAAGCTTTCTTT
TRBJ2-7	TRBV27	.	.	CASSFGENYEQYF	TGTGCCAGCAGTTTCGGGGAAAACTACGAGCAGTACTTC
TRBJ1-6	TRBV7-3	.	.	CASSSTGMSGPLHF	TGTGCCAGCAGCTCTACAGGGATGAGTGGACCCCTCCACTTT
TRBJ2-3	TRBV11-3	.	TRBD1	CASSQGGTGSTDTQYF	TGTGCCAGCAGCCAAGGAGGGACAGGCAGCACAGATACGCAGTATTTT
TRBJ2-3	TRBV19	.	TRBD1	CASNPTGGTDTQYF	TGTGCCAGTAACCCGACAGGGGGCACAGATACGCAGTATTTT
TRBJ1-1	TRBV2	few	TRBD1	CASSTDRVNEAFF	TGTGCCAGCAGCACAGACAGGGTCAACGAAGCTTTCTTT
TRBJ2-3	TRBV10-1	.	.	CASSAMGRADTQYF	TGCGCCAGCAGTGCGATGGGGCGGGCGGATACGCAGTATTTT
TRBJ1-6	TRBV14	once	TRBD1	CASSQQDRVRSPLHF	TGTGCCAGCAGCCAACAGGACAGGGTTCGGTCACCCCTCCACTTT
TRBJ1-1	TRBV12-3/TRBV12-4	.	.	CASSPPGFTEAFF	TGTGCCAGCAGTCCCCCCGGGTTTACTGAAGCTTTCTTT
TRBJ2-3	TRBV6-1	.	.	CASSDRTRDTQYF	TGTGCCAGCAGTGACCGGACAAGGGATACGCAGTATTTT
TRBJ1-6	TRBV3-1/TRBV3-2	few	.	CASSQGQGSSPLHF	TGTGCCAGCAGCCAAGGTCAGGGGAGCTCACCCCTCCACTTT
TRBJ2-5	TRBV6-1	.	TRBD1	CASSATWTGQFQETQYF	TGTGCCAGCAGTGCCACCTGGACAGGCCAGTTCCAAGAGACCCAGTACTTC
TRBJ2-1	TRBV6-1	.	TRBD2	CASSESGGAYNEQFF	TGTGCCAGCAGTGAAAGCGGGGGGGCCTACAATGAGCAGTTCTTC
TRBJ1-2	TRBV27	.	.	CASSPRLGTQGSANYGYTF	TGTGCCAGCAGTCCCAGGTTAGGGACCCAGGGATCCGCTAACTATGGCTACACCTTC
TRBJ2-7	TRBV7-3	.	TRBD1	CASSLAGTGDEQYF	TGTGCCAGCAGCTTAGCCGGGACAGGGGACGAGCAGTACTTC
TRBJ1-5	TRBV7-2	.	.	CASSSGPYSNQPQHF	TGTGCCAGCAGCTCGGGACCTTATAGCAATCAGCCCCAGCATTTT
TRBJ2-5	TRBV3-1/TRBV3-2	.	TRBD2	CASSRTSGGAGETQYF	TGTGCCAGCAGCCGGACTAGCGGGGGGGCAGGGGAGACCCAGTACTTC
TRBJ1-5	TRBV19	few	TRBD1	CASSTDGTGGEQPQHF	TGTGCCAGTAGTACTGATGGGACAGGGGGCGAACAGCCCCAGCATTTT
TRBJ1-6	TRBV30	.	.	CAWRTLNSYNSPLHF	TGTGCCTGGCGGACCCTAAACTCCTATAATTCACCCCTCCACTTT
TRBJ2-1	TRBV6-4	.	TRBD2	CASSVLAGGIGEQFF	TGTGCCAGCAGTGTACTAGCGGGGGGGATTGGTGAGCAGTTCTTC
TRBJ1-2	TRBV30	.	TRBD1	CAWNSGQGARGYTF	TGTGCCTGGAACTCGGGACAGGGGGCTCGAGGCTACACCTTC
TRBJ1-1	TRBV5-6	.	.	CASSLEGTEAFF	TGTGCCAGCAGCTTGGAGGGCACTGAAGCTTTCTTT
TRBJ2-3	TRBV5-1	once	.	CASSLVLGGSTDTQYF	TGCGCCAGCAGCTTGGTACTAGGGGGTAGCACAGATACGCAGTATTTT
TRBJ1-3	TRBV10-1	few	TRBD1	CASPGTASGNTIYF	TGCGCCAGCCCCGGGACAGCCTCTGGAAACACCATATATTTT
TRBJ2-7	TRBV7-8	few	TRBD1	CASSLGIPGQGIYF	TGTGCCAGCAGCTTAGGGATACCGGGACAGGGCATCTACTTC
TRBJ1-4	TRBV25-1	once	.	CASSELQGNGEKLFF	TGTGCCAGCAGTGAATTGCAGGGGAACGGCGAAAAACTGTTTTTT
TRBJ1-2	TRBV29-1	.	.	CSVDPPGAYGYTF	TGCAGCGTTGATCCCCCAGGGGCCTATGGCTACACCTTC
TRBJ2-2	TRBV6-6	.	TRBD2	CASNSGTSGYGELFF	TGTGCCAGCAATTCCGGGACTAGCGGTTACGGGGAGCTGTTTTTT
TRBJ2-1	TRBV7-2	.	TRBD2	CASSTGLAGGLYNEQFF	TGTGCCAGCAGCACCGGACTAGCGGGGGGGCTGTACAATGAGCAGTTCTTC
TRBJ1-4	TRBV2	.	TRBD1	CATRQQGRREKLFF	TGTGCCACCAGACAACAGGGGAGGCGGGAAAAACTGTTTTTT
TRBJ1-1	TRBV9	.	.	CASSVAARVGGVNTEAFF	TGTGCCAGCAGCGTAGCTGCCAGGGTAGGAGGTGTGAACACTGAAGCTTTCTTT
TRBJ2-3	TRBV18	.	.	CASSSEQRTDTQYF	TGTGCCAGCTCATCGGAACAGAGGACAGATACGCAGTATTTT
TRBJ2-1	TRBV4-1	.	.	CASSQVIRNNEQFF	TGCGCCAGCAGCCAAGTGATACGGAACAATGAGCAGTTCTTC
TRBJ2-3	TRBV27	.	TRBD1	CASRTGGGTDTQYF	TGTGCCAGCAGGACAGGGGGTGGCACAGATACGCAGTATTTT
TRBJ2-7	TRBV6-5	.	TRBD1	CATQRGQSYEQYF	TGTGCCACCCAACGGGGACAGTCCTACGAGCAGTACTTC